The entry below gives a single TCR beta chain sequence along with its context. Antigen: not known. The test was conducted at deep level. Method: immunoSEQ multiplex PCR; TCRdb's copy keeps in-frame clones and lacks some. The repertoire consists of approximately 530,000 clones, with around 96% occurring once and the leading ten covering under 0.065%. The data were obtained in a study of shared clonotypes between healthy human individuals. Background on the study: The study used three CD4 naive, three CD4 memory, two CD8 naive and one CD8 memory plate per donor. Study-wide results and caveats: A reduction in generation probabilities was seen for non-shared clonotypes relative to those shared by all four donors.

Germline CDR1 is LNHDA and CDR2 is SQIVND (reference sequence). The V end lost 6 bases, the J end lost 11 bases, and 14 bases lay between the germline ends. The CDR3 has 12 amino acids. This receptor was taken from a woman aged 30 to 39 in good health. The chain is built from TRBV19 and TRBJ2-1, with D possibly called TRBD1 or TRBD2 (5 bases each). The sample was naive CD4+ T cells sorted from blood. Described subset: CD45RA+ positively selected. The CDR3 is CASSLEWGKQFF. In nucleotides, the CDR3 is TGTGCCAGTAGCCTTGAGTGGGGGAAGCAGTTCTTC.